This TCR beta chain was profiled in a study of blood T cell repertoires in COVID-19. About the research overall: Specimens from acute and convalescent COVID-19 originated in the United States, Italy and Spain. Sample material is recorded as cDNA or gDNA derived from T cells, B-cell-depleted T cells, or PBMCs.

This clone was seen more than once but under ten times. Germline V gives CDR1 SGHVS, CDR2 FNYEAQ. Unmatched junction bases numbered 7, after V lost 5 bases and J lost 2 bases. The CDR3 runs 15 residues. In the original processing: Amplification of reference gene primers provided the estimated nucleated cell counts. Clones were read by immunoSEQ multiplex PCR, and TCRdb kept only the in-frame ones, dropping some. The DNA was the basis for D and trimming; V, J and clone size are from that table. The table has about 88,000 clones, less than 95% seen once. Patients at the Seattle site were enrolled during active infection and followed longitudinally.

The chain uses TRBV7-6 and TRBJ2-7, with 9 bases matching TRBD1. The clonotype originates from a man aged 18 to 29 with COVID-19, enrolled during active disease. The specimen sequenced was peripheral blood. CDR3 DNA: TGTGCCAGCAGCCCTGGACAGGGGTCAACCTACGAGCAGTACTTC. Its translation is CASSPGQGSTYEQYF.